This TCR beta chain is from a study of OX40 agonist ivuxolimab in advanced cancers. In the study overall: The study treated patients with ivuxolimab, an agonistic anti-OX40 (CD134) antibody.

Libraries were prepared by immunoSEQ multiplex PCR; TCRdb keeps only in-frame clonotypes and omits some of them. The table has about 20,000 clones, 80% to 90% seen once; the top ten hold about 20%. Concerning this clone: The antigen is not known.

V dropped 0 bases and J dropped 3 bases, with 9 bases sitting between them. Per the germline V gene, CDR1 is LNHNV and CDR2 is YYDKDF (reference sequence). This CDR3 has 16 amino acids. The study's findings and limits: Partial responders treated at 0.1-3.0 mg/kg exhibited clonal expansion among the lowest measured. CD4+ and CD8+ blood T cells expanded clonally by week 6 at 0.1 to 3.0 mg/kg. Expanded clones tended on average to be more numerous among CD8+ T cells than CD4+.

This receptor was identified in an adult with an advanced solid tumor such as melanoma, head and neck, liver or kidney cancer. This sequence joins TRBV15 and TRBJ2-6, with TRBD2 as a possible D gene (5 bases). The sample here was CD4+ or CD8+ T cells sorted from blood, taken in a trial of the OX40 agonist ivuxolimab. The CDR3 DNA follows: TGTGCCACCAGCAGAGAATTGGGGAGTGGGGCCAACGTCCTGACTTTC. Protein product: CATSRELGSGANVLTF. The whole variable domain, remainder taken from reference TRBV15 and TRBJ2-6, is DAMVIQNPRYQVTQFGKPVTLSCSQTLNHNVMYWYQQKSSQAPKLLFHYYDKDFNNEADTPDNFQSRRPNTSFCFLDIRSPGLGDTAMYLCATSRELGSGANVLTFGAGSRLTVL.